A single sample is the source of the 15 T cell receptor beta chains below, sequenced in a study of blood T cell repertoires in COVID-19. Libraries were prepared by immunoSEQ multiplex PCR; TCRdb keeps only in-frame clonotypes and omits some of them. This sample has about 48,000 clones, with over 75% found just once. The sample taken for sequencing was peripheral blood. Receptor source: a woman of 80 years or more with COVID-19, enrolled during active disease.

The genes are TRBV6-1 and TRBJ1-2, with D tentatively TRBD1 (5 bases). The germline V gene encodes CDR1 MNHNS and CDR2 SASEGT. The CDR3 extends over 13 amino acids. Trimming stripped 2 bases from V and 2 bases from J, with 6 bases between. The CDR3 nucleotides read TGTGCCAGCAGTGAAAAGGGGAACTATGGCTACACCTTC. It specifies CASSEKGNYGYTF.

V usage is TRBV18 and J usage is TRBJ1-1, with D possibly TRBD1 on 5 matching bases. The germline V gene encodes CDR1 KGHSH and CDR2 LQKENI. Deletions cut 0 bases from V and 6 bases from J, with 17 bases between. The CDR3 has 16 amino acids. Written as DNA, the CDR3 is TGTGCCAGCTCACCACCCCTAAAGACAGATCTGGCTGAAGCTTTCTTT. Its translation is CASSPPLKTDLAEAFF.

This chain links TRBV5-1 with TRBJ1-5; D unresolved. There are 13 residues in the CDR3. Trimming took off 0 bases at V and 7 bases at J, with 8 bases between the two ends. The germline CDR1 and CDR2 sequences are SGHRS and YFSETQ. CDR3: CASSLDAGQPQHF. For the CDR3, the DNA is TGCGCCAGCAGCTTGGATGCAGGACAGCCCCAGCATTTT.

The chain recombines TRBV6-5 with TRBJ2-7; TRBD1 is a possible D gene (5 bases). The length of the CDR3 is 11 residues. The V end was cut by 2 bases, the J end by 7 bases, with 6 bases between. Germline CDR1 and CDR2: MNHEY and SVGAGI. DNA for the CDR3: TGTGCCAGCAGTTACAGGGGAGAGCAGTACTTC. Encoded protein: CASSYRGEQYF.

This chain uses TRBV20-1 with TRBJ2-7, with D perhaps TRBD2 (5 bases). V was pared by 3 bases and J by 12 bases, with 15 bases between. The CDR3 contains 11 residues. Germline CDR1 DFQATT, CDR2 SNEGSKA (reference sequence). CDR3 region: CSASFPPLAYF. CDR3 nucleotide sequence: TGCAGTGCTAGTTTCCCACCCCTAGCGTACTTC.

This chain joins TRBV19 and TRBJ1-1; a weak D match, TRBD1 (5 bases). This CDR3 spans 11 amino acids. Germline V CDR1 and CDR2: LNHDA, SQIVND (reference sequence). Between the trimmed V and J ends, which lost 4 bases and 8 bases, there was a span of 8 bases. The CDR3 nucleotides are TGTGCCAGTAGTAGCAGGGTGGAAGCTTTCTTT. Translated: CASSSRVEAFF.

The chain recombines TRBV7-9 with TRBJ1-2; D is possibly TRBD1 (5 bases). Trimming left V 5 bases short and J 0 bases short, with 13 bases between. CDR1 SEHNR and CDR2 FQNEAQ come from the germline V gene (reference sequence). The CDR3 has 15 residues. CDR3: CASSPSGGTNYGYTF. The CDR3, as DNA: TGTGCCAGCAGCCCAAGTGGGGGGACTAACTATGGCTACACCTTC.

V gene TRBV7-9 combines with J gene TRBJ2-1; TRBD2 might be the D (6 bases). CDR1 is SEHNR and CDR2 is FQNEAQ in the germline V gene (reference sequence). The CDR3 runs 16 residues. The germline V and J ends were trimmed by 1 base and 6 bases, with 16 bases remaining between them. CDR3 DNA: TGTGCCAGCAGCTTAGGAGGGCCGGAGGGTCTCAATGAGCAGTTCTTC. Protein sequence: CASSLGGPEGLNEQFF.

The rearrangement joins TRBV18 to TRBJ1-2, with a tentative D call TRBD1 (6 bases). The germline CDR1 and CDR2 sequences are KGHSH and LQKENI. V shed 5 bases and J shed 4 bases, with 11 bases lying between them. This CDR3 comprises 13 residues. CDR3 region: CASSTGTLYGYTF. In nucleotides, the CDR3 is TGTGCCAGCTCAACCGGGACACTCTATGGCTACACCTTC.

The chain uses TRBV24-1 and TRBJ2-5; possibly TRBD2 for D (5 bases). The germline CDR1 and CDR2 sequences are KGHDR and SFDVKD. V dropped 6 bases and J dropped 5 bases, with 12 bases sitting between them. The CDR3 extends over 13 amino acids. This CDR3 is CATSLGSEETQYF. In DNA form, the CDR3 reads TGTGCCACCAGTCTCGGTAGCGAGGAGACCCAGTACTTC.

The rearrangement uses TRBV6-6 and TRBJ1-4; TRBD1 matches at 8 bases. The junction had 3 bases not matched to a gene; V was cut back by 2 bases and J by 7 bases. The CDR3 has 14 residues. CDR1 is MNHNY, CDR2 SVGAGI, per germline (reference sequence). The CDR3 sequence: CASSYAGGGEKLFF. The CDR3 bases are TGTGCCAGCAGTTACGCAGGGGGCGGTGAAAAACTGTTTTTT.

The chain is built from TRBV18 and TRBJ1-5; D is possibly TRBD1 (5 bases). Trimming stripped 0 bases from V and 6 bases from J, with 9 bases between. Germline loops: CDR1 KGHSH, CDR2 LQKENI. CDR3 size: 14 residues. This chain's CDR3 is CASSPPGGGQPQHF. The CDR3 DNA sequence: TGTGCCAGCTCACCACCGGGGGGGGGTCAGCCCCAGCATTTT. The complete variable domain, with remaining parts taken from reference TRBV18 and TRBJ1-5, reads NAGVMQNPRHLVRRRGQEARLRCSPMKGHSHVYWYRQLPEEGLKFMVYLQKENIIDESGMPKERFSAEFPKEGPSILRIQQVVRGDSAAYFCASSPPGGGQPQHFGDGTRLSIL.

The V call is TRBV18, the J call TRBJ2-1; TRBD1 matches at 7 bases. There are 14 residues in the CDR3. Germline V CDR1 and CDR2: KGHSH, LQKENI. Trimming cost V 0 bases and J 7 bases; bases outside gene matches: 3. The CDR3 spells CASSPPDRRNEQFF. The DNA of the CDR3 is TGTGCCAGCTCACCACCGGACAGGAGGAATGAGCAGTTCTTC.

This clone was found once. The chain joins TRBV19 to TRBJ1-2; no clear D gene. In germline, CDR1 is LNHDA, CDR2 SQIVND (reference sequence). The CDR3 is 14 residues long. The germline V and J ends were trimmed by 3 bases and 2 bases, with 10 bases remaining between them. The CDR3 bases are TGTGCCAGTAGTATGGGCCAGAAGAACTATGGCTACACCTTC. It yields the protein CASSMGQKNYGYTF. Drawing the rest from reference TRBV19 and TRBJ1-2, the complete variable domain is DGGITQSPKYLFRKEGQNVTLSCEQNLNHDAMYWYRQDPGQGLRLIYYSQIVNDFQKGDIAEGYSVSREKKESFPLTVTSAQKNPTAFYLCASSMGQKNYGYTFGSGTRLTVV.

The chain carries TRBV4-1 and TRBJ1-5; 7 bases match TRBD1. The V and J ends lost 5 bases and 5 bases, in that order; junction bases with no gene match: 9. Germline lookup yields CDR1 MGHRA and CDR2 YSYEKL. The CDR3 consists of 15 residues. CDR3 sequence (DNA): TGCGCCAGCAGCGCCACTGGGACAGTCTATCAGCCCCAGCATTTT. It translates to CASSATGTVYQPQHF.